Listed below are T cell receptor beta chains from one sample, sequenced in a study of blood T cell repertoires in COVID-19. TCRdb's table, derived via immunoSEQ multiplex PCR, lists solely in-frame clones and lacks some. The data hold 95,000 to 150,000 clones, with 82% observed a single time. The specimen was peripheral blood. These receptors were taken from a woman aged 70-85 years with acute or convalescent COVID-19. Each CDR3 is given with its conserved first and last residue. A D gene is named only where the DNA matches it firmly. For some rows the clone size is stated as once, few or many, or as a class when expanded; others skip it.

>TRBD1|TRBJ2-1|.|TRBV4-2
CASSQNRGAYNEQFF
TGTGCCAGCAGCCAAAACAGGGGGGCATACAATGAGCAGTTCTTC
>TRBD1|TRBJ1-4|.|TRBV3-1/TRBV3-2
CASSHRQGTNEKLFF
TGTGCCAGCAGCCACAGACAGGGGACTAATGAAAAACTGTTTTTT
>TRBD2|TRBJ2-7|.|TRBV5-6
CASSLGLSGAAYEQYF
TGTGCCAGCAGCTTGGGATTGAGCGGGGCAGCCTACGAGCAGTACTTC
>TRBD1|TRBJ1-4|.|TRBV5-1
CASSGGQGNEKLFF
TGCGCCAGCAGCGGGGGACAGGGGAATGAAAAACTGTTTTTT
>.|TRBJ2-7|few|TRBV6-2/TRBV6-3
CASSYSDSPNEQYF
TGTGCCAGCAGTTACTCAGACAGCCCTAACGAGCAGTACTTC
>TRBD1|TRBJ1-1|.|TRBV6-5
CASSTGQGEDTEAFF
TGTGCCAGCAGTACAGGACAGGGGGAGGACACTGAAGCTTTCTTT
>.|TRBJ1-2|.|TRBV4-2
CAGSQDRTAYGYTF
TGTGCCGGCAGCCAAGATCGGACAGCCTATGGCTACACCTTC
>TRBD1|TRBJ1-2|.|TRBV5-5
CASSAWDSWGYTF
TGTGCCAGCAGCGCCTGGGACAGCTGGGGCTACACCTTC
>TRBD1|TRBJ1-5|few|TRBV19
CASSMDRVGNQPQHF
TGTGCCAGTAGCATGGACAGGGTTGGCAATCAGCCCCAGCATTTT
>.|TRBJ2-3|.|TRBV6-5
CASSSPGTDTQYF
TGTGCCAGCAGTTCCCCAGGCACAGATACGCAGTATTTT
>.|TRBJ1-3|.|TRBV3-1/TRBV3-2
CASSQDFTFPNTIYF
TGTGCCAGCAGCCAAGATTTCACTTTCCCAAACACCATATATTTT
>TRBD2|TRBJ2-5|.|TRBV7-2
CASSPRTSAAETQYF
TGTGCCAGCAGCCCTCGGACTAGCGCGGCGGAGACCCAGTACTTC
>.|TRBJ1-3|.|TRBV7-8
CASSLGLTSSGNTIYF
TGTGCCAGCAGCTTAGGGTTAACCAGCTCTGGAAACACCATATATTTT
>.|TRBJ1-2|.|TRBV18
CASSPGGDYGYTF
TGTGCCAGCTCACCGGGGGGGGACTATGGCTACACCTTC
>.|TRBJ1-2|once|TRBV9
CASSVDPGDNYGYTF
TGTGCCAGCAGCGTAGATCCAGGGGATAACTATGGCTACACCTTC
>.|TRBJ1-3|.|TRBV4-2
CASSQPEAAGNTIYF
TGTGCCAGCAGCCAACCCGAGGCAGCTGGAAACACCATATATTTT
>.|TRBJ1-1|few|TRBV11-2
CASSLLRAQGAAFF
TGTGCCAGCAGCTTACTCAGAGCTCAAGGGGCTGCTTTCTTT
>.|TRBJ2-3|.|TRBV7-7
CASSSRGGGTDTQYF
TGTGCCAGCAGCTCGAGGGGGGGAGGAACAGATACGCAGTATTTT
>.|TRBJ2-3|.|TRBV7-9
CASSSIRTAPDTQYF
TGTGCCAGCAGCTCCATACGGACAGCGCCAGATACGCAGTATTTT
>TRBD1|TRBJ1-2|.|TRBV3-1/TRBV3-2
CASSQARGLGGYTF
TGTGCCAGCAGCCAAGCCAGGGGGTTGGGTGGCTACACCTTC
>.|TRBJ1-4|.|TRBV10-2
CASSEGGRSEKLFF
TGCGCCAGCTCTGAGGGGGGGCGAAGTGAAAAACTGTTTTTT
>TRBD1|TRBJ1-6|few|TRBV5-1
CASSRDRVDNSPLHF
TGCGCCAGCAGTAGAGACAGGGTGGATAATTCACCCCTCCACTTT
>TRBD2|TRBJ2-4|.|TRBV29-1
CSVEGTSGALAKNIQYF
TGCAGCGTTGAGGGGACTAGCGGGGCCCTAGCCAAAAACATTCAGTACTTC
>TRBD2|TRBJ2-1|.|TRBV5-1
CASSSGLAGTNEQFF
TGCGCCAGCAGCTCCGGACTAGCGGGGACCAATGAGCAGTTCTTC
>TRBD2|TRBJ2-5|.|TRBV6-2/TRBV6-3
CASSGDYLQETQYF
TGTGCCAGCAGTGGGGACTATCTCCAAGAGACCCAGTACTTC
>.|TRBJ2-7|.|TRBV14
CASSPGRTYEQYF
TGTGCCAGCAGTCCCGGTCGCACCTACGAGCAGTACTTC
>.|TRBJ1-1|.|TRBV30
CAWSPRLDSAEAFF
TGTGCCTGGAGTCCGCGTTTGGACAGCGCTGAAGCTTTCTTT
>.|TRBJ1-1|few|TRBV27
CASSLSPRGNTEAFF
TGTGCCAGCAGTTTATCGCCCAGGGGTAACACTGAAGCTTTCTTT
>.|TRBJ2-5|.|TRBV6-5
CASSYWDLSKRTQYF
TGTGCCAGCAGTTATTGGGACTTGTCTAAGAGAACCCAGTACTTC